The 17 T cell receptor beta chains below all came from one sample that was sequenced in a study of blood T cell repertoires in COVID-19. Assay used: immunoSEQ multiplex PCR; TCRdb lists only in-frame clones, some missing. In the table there are a few hundred thousand clones, about nine tenths of which are singletons. What was sequenced was PBMCs or T cells enriched from blood (not recorded which). These receptors were collected from a woman aged 40-49 years with acute COVID-19.

V is TRBV5-1 and J is TRBJ1-1; D is perhaps TRBD1 (5 bases). CDR1 and CDR2 from the germline V gene are SGHRS and YFSETQ. The length of the CDR3 is 15 residues. V lost 0 bases and J lost 5, with 14 bases in between. This CDR3 reads CASSLAPNRKTEAFF. The CDR3 DNA is TGCGCCAGCAGCTTGGCTCCGAACAGGAAGACTGAAGCTTTCTTT.

This clone has just one count. This chain links TRBV7-2 with TRBJ1-2; D is undetermined. In germline, CDR1 is SGHTA, CDR2 FQGNSA. The V end was cut by 3 bases, the J end by 6 bases, with 8 bases between. The CDR3 is 12 residues long. The CDR3 DNA follows: TGTGCCAGCAGCTTTTTGGCCAATGGCTACACCTTC. Residues: CASSFLANGYTF.

V is TRBV13 and J is TRBJ2-7; TRBD1 matches 7 bases. V shed 4 bases, J shed 5 bases, and the junction held 8 bases outside the gene matches. Per germline, CDR1 PRHDT and CDR2 FYEKMQ (reference sequence). This CDR3 comprises 14 residues. This CDR3 is CASSYRQGADEQYF. In nucleotides, the CDR3 is TGTGCCAGCAGCTACCGACAGGGTGCGGACGAGCAGTACTTC.

The chain has TRBV14 and TRBJ2-1; D is undetermined. This CDR3 is 15 amino acids long. The germline V gene encodes CDR1 SGHDN and CDR2 FVKESK. The V and J ends lost 1 base and 6 bases respectively, with 13 bases between them. The CDR3 loop is CASSQGQFALNEQFF. The CDR3 DNA follows: TGTGCCAGCAGCCAAGGCCAGTTCGCCCTCAATGAGCAGTTCTTC. Supplemented by reference TRBV14 and TRBJ2-1, the full variable domain reads EAGVTQFPSHSVIEKGQTVTLRCDPISGHDNLYWYRRVMGKEIKFLLHFVKESKQDESGMPNNRFLAERTGGTYSTLKVQPAELEDSGVYFCASSQGQFALNEQFFGPGTRLTVL.

The chain joins TRBV2 to TRBJ1-1, with a weak D call TRBD1 (5 bases). Germline V gene sequence: CDR1 SNHLY, CDR2 FYNNEI. This CDR3 comprises 12 residues. The V end was cut by 5 bases, the J end by 5 bases, with 9 bases between. This CDR3 is CASSFQGTEAFF. The DNA for the CDR3 is TGTGCCAGCAGTTTCCAGGGAACTGAAGCTTTCTTT.

The J gene is TRBJ2-7, the V gene TRBV7-2; 11 nucleotides match TRBD2. Germline CDR1 and CDR2: SGHTA and FQGNSA. CDR3 length equals 16 residues. V lost 5 bases and J lost 6; bases outside the gene matches: 12. The CDR3 DNA reads TGTGCCAGCAGCCCCGGGGGGCAGGGGACTAGCGGCGAGCAGTACTTC. Its protein is CASSPGGQGTSGEQYF. Full variable domain (rest looked up from reference TRBV7-2 and TRBJ2-7): GAGVSQSPSNKVTEKGKDVELRCDPISGHTALYWYRQSLGQGLEFLIYFQGNSAPDKSGLPSDRFSAERTGGSVSTLTIQRTQQEDSAVYLCASSPGGQGTSGEQYFGPGTRLTVT.

The chain recombines TRBV7-9 with TRBJ1-5; TRBD1 might be the D (5 bases). The germline V gene has CDR1 SEHNR and CDR2 FQNEAQ (reference sequence). This CDR3 is built from 15 residues. V was clipped by 3 bases and J by 6 bases, with 15 bases between them. The DNA for the CDR3 is TGTGCCAGCAGCTTTGGGAGGGGAGGAAGTCAGCCCCAGCATTTT. Translating gives CASSFGRGGSQPQHF.

This clone appeared once. The genes are TRBV3-1 (or the pseudogene TRBV3-2) and TRBJ1-3; the D gene is possibly TRBD1 (5 bases). V was clipped by 5 bases and J by 4 bases, with 12 bases between them. CDR1 and CDR2 (germline): LGHDT, YNNKEL (reference sequence). The CDR3 runs to 14 residues. DNA of the CDR3: TGTGCCAGCAGCTCACAGGATCACGGAAACACCATATATTTT. Amino acids: CASSSQDHGNTIYF.

This clone showed up just a few times. The chain links TRBV4-2 to TRBJ1-6; D ambiguous. Germline-derived CDR1 and CDR2 are LGHNA and YNFKEQ. Trimming stripped 2 bases from V and 5 bases from J, with 13 bases between. The CDR3 is made up of 16 amino acids. This chain's CDR3 is CASSQSALPDNSPLHF. Written as DNA, the CDR3 is TGTGCCAGCAGCCAATCCGCCCTACCGGATAATTCACCCCTCCACTTT.

The V gene is TRBV28, the J gene TRBJ1-1; D ambiguous. This CDR3 comprises 13 residues. V was shortened by 3 bases and J by 7 bases, with 12 bases between the two germline ends. CDR1 is MDHEN, CDR2 SYDVKM, per germline. The DNA of the CDR3 is TGTGCCAGCAGTTTTCCGAGTAGTCGTGAAGCTTTCTTT. Protein sequence: CASSFPSSREAFF.

The chain joins TRBV30 to TRBJ1-6, with D hard to call. The V end was cut by 0 bases, the J end by 8 bases, with 11 bases between. Germline-derived CDR1 and CDR2 are GTSNPN and SVGIG (reference sequence). The CDR3 sequence is 14 residues long. The CDR3 region is CAWSVWAGDSPLHF. CDR3 nucleotides: TGTGCCTGGAGTGTGTGGGCGGGAGATTCACCCCTCCACTTT.

This chain uses TRBV6-5 with TRBJ1-1; D unresolved. The CDR3 is made up of 13 amino acids. Germline CDR1 reads MNHEY; CDR2 reads SVGAGI. Trimming stripped 6 bases from V and 1 base from J, with 9 bases between. CDR3 nucleotide sequence: TGTGCCAGCAGGGTCTCTAGGAACACTGAAGCTTTCTTT. Its translation: CASRVSRNTEAFF.

The CDR3 nucleotides are TGTGCCAGCAGTTTAGCCGGGACAGGGGCGTACGAGCAGTACGTC. Its protein is CASSLAGTGAYEQYV. This chain joins TRBV27 and TRBJ2-7; 10 positions match TRBD1. J lost 4 bases, V lost 2 bases, and 5 bases had no gene match. The CDR3 contains 15 residues. Germline CDR1 reads MNHEY; CDR2 reads SMNVEV (reference sequence).

The chain joins TRBV15 to TRBJ1-5; D is uncertain. V lost 3 bases and J lost 2, with 8 bases in between. Germline values: CDR1 LNHNV, CDR2 YYDKDF (reference sequence). The CDR3 has 14 residues. The CDR3 bases are TGTGCCACCAGCAGGTTCCAGGGCAATCAGCCCCAGCATTTT. This gives the protein CATSRFQGNQPQHF.

The chain links TRBV6-4 to TRBJ2-7; TRBD1 aligns across 7 bases. The CDR3 is 13 residues long. Trimming removed 6 bases from V and 6 bases from J; junction bases left unmatched: 8. Germline-derived CDR1 and CDR2 are MRHNA and SNTAGT. The CDR3 DNA follows: TGTGCCAGCAGAGGAGAGGGGGCGGGCGAGCAGTACTTC. Amino acid sequence: CASRGEGAGEQYF.

The CDR3, as DNA: TGTGCCAGCGGCCACCTGGGCGGCTACACCTTC. Its protein product is CASGHLGGYTF. J is TRBJ1-2 and V is TRBV28; D is unresolved. This CDR3 spans 11 amino acids. The ends were cut back, 8 bases at V and 8 bases at J, with 12 bases in the middle. The germline gives CDR1 MDHEN, CDR2 SYDVKM.

This sequence joins TRBV5-6 and TRBJ2-1; TRBD1 matches 7 bases. This CDR3 spans 16 amino acids. V gave up 2 bases and J gave up 2 bases; unmatched junction bases: 7. Germline V lookup: CDR1 SGHDT, CDR2 YYEEEE. As DNA, the CDR3 is TGTGCCAGCAGCTTCCGAGACCAGGGGGCCTACAATGAGCAGTTCTTC. Translation gives CASSFRDQGAYNEQFF.